Following are 9 T cell receptor beta chains from one sample sequenced in a study of blood T cell repertoires in COVID-19. Assay used: immunoSEQ multiplex PCR; TCRdb lists only in-frame clones, some missing. The table has fewer than 130,000 clones, more than 80% seen once. Sequencing was performed on peripheral blood. Source of these receptors: a woman aged 80 or over with acute or convalescent COVID-19.

The V gene is TRBV23-1, the J gene TRBJ2-6; TRBD1 agrees at 8 bases. TRBV23-1 is noted as an ORF with a role that remains uncertain. This CDR3 region has 17 residues. Trimming cost V 7 bases and J 9 bases; bases outside gene matches: 17. The CDR3 here is CASTLDRTGSWVNVLTF. In DNA, the CDR3 is TGCGCCAGCACCCTGGACAGGACAGGGTCTTGGGTCAACGTCCTGACTTTC.

The chain couples TRBV6-6 to TRBJ1-1; 8 nucleotides match TRBD1. Germline CDR1 is MNHNY and CDR2 is SVGAGI (reference sequence). This CDR3 contains 13 residues. Trimming at V came to 11 bases and at J to 1 base, leaving 6 bases not matched to a gene. DNA for the CDR3: TGTGCCGGTCAGACAGGGGCGAACACTGAAGCTTTCTTT. It specifies CAGQTGANTEAFF.

The chain recombines TRBV14 with TRBJ2-3, with no clear D. The CDR3 length is 12 residues. Between the trimmed V and J ends, which lost 4 bases and 5 bases, there was a span of 7 bases. Germline lookup yields CDR1 SGHDN and CDR2 FVKESK. The CDR3: CASSRTRDTQYF. CDR3 bases: TGTGCCAGCAGCCGCACAAGAGATACGCAGTATTTT.

The chain carries TRBV3-1 (or the pseudogene TRBV3-2) and TRBJ2-2; 10 bases map to TRBD2. Germline lookup yields CDR1 LGHDT and CDR2 YNNKEL (reference sequence). After removal of 5 bases from V and 0 bases from J, the junction contained 3 bases not matched to a gene. This CDR3 has 16 amino acids. CDR3 nucleotide sequence: TGTGCCAGCAGCGTAGCGGGGGGAGCGAACACCGGGGAGCTGTTTTTT. Its protein is CASSVAGGANTGELFF.

The chain carries TRBV12-3 or TRBV12-4 and TRBJ1-5; TRBD1 is a possible D gene (5 bases). V gave up 2 bases and J gave up 7 bases, with 9 bases separating them. This CDR3 contains 13 residues. The CDR3 nucleotides are TGTGCCAGCAGTTTACAGGGTCTGCAGCCCCAGCATTTT. It encodes CASSLQGLQPQHF.

The chain uses TRBV15 and TRBJ1-5; the match to TRBD1 covers 7 bases. CDR1 is LNHNV, CDR2 YYDKDF, per germline (reference sequence). The CDR3 extends over 15 amino acids. The V gene end was trimmed by 7 bases and the J gene end by 3 bases; junction bases not matched to a gene: 9. In DNA form, the CDR3 reads TGTGCCACCAACCCGACAGGGACTTTCAATCAGCCCCAGCATTTT. It specifies CATNPTGTFNQPQHF. Full variable domain (outside the CDR3, taken from reference TRBV15 and TRBJ1-5): DAMVIQNPRYQVTQFGKPVTLSCSQTLNHNVMYWYQQKSSQAPKLLFHYYDKDFNNEADTPDNFQSRRPNTSFCFLDIRSPGLGDTAMYLCATNPTGTFNQPQHFGDGTRLSIL.

V gene TRBV7-9 combines with J gene TRBJ1-1; D not resolved. CDR1 is SEHNR and CDR2 is FQNEAQ in the germline V gene (reference sequence). Between the trimmed V and J ends, which lost 5 bases and 4 bases, there was a span of 17 bases. This CDR3 has 15 amino acids. CDR3 sequence reads: CASSTKPNLGTEAFF. The CDR3 coding sequence is TGTGCCAGCAGCACTAAACCCAACCTGGGCACTGAAGCTTTCTTT.

The gene calls are TRBV7-2 and TRBJ1-1; D gene uncertain. Trimming removed 5 bases from V and 1 base from J, with 11 bases in between. Germline CDR1 is SGHTA and CDR2 is FQGNSA. The CDR3 extends over 14 amino acids. Here the CDR3 reads CASSNWGENTEAFF. DNA of the CDR3: TGTGCCAGCAGCAATTGGGGAGAGAACACTGAAGCTTTCTTT. The full variable domain, rest sourced from reference TRBV7-2 and TRBJ1-1, is GAGVSQSPSNKVTEKGKDVELRCDPISGHTALYWYRQSLGQGLEFLIYFQGNSAPDKSGLPSDRFSAERTGGSVSTLTIQRTQQEDSAVYLCASSNWGENTEAFFGQGTRLTVV.

The gene calls are TRBV6-1 and TRBJ1-2, with 9 nucleotides matching TRBD1. CDR1 and CDR2 from the germline V gene are MNHNS and SASEGT. The CDR3 is 15 residues long. Trimming cost V 1 base and J 7 bases; bases outside gene matches: 7. The CDR3 coding sequence is TGTGCCAGCAGTGAAGTCCCGGGACAGGGAATTGGCTACACCTTC. Translated, it gives CASSEVPGQGIGYTF.